This T cell receptor beta chain derives from a study of shared T cell receptors in the human thymus. Using immunoSEQ multiplex PCR, the repertoire was profiled, and TCRdb retains in-frame clones only, with some absent. The table lists more than 550,000 clones, 70% to 90% of them singletons. This same sample was also taken into another study, of human thymus T cells.

The material sequenced was thymocytes. The receptor was derived from a girl in the first two years of life with a congenital heart defect.

For the CDR3, the DNA is TGCGCCAGCAGGCTGTCCGGGACTAAATACAATGAGCAGTTCTTC. This sequence encodes CASRLSGTKYNEQFF. The V gene is TRBV5-1, the J gene TRBJ2-1, with 7 nucleotides matching TRBD2. The CDR3 runs 15 residues. Losses at the gene ends were 5 bases for V and 4 bases for J; bases not matched to a gene: 9. Looked up from germline, CDR1 is SGHRS and CDR2 is YFSETQ.